One sample yielded the 3 T cell receptor beta chains listed below, sequenced in a study of shared clonotypes between healthy human individuals. Produced via immunoSEQ multiplex PCR; TCRdb's table is partial and in-frame only. This sample has about 1 million clones, with 75% to 85% found just once. Specimen: memory CD4+ T cells from PBMCs. Documented subset: CD45RA-negative fraction. The receptors were sampled from a man in his late teens or twenties in good health. Some clones in this sample may be carry-over from other donors' samples.

V gene TRBV5-1 combines with J gene TRBJ1-2; D is uncertain. The CDR3 spans 15 residues. Germline V gene sequence: CDR1 SGHRS, CDR2 YFSETQ. V was pared by 4 bases and J by 1 base, with 14 bases between. The CDR3 nucleotides are TGCGCCAGCAGCCCCGGAGATTCCCTTAACTATGGCTACACCTTC. Translated: CASSPGDSLNYGYTF. The full variable domain, with the rest looked up from reference TRBV5-1 and TRBJ1-2, is KAGVTQTPRYLIKTRGQQVTLSCSPISGHRSVSWYQQTPGQGLQFLFEYFSETQRNKGNFPGRFSGRQFSNSRSEMNVSTLELGDSALYLCASSPGDSLNYGYTFGSGTRLTVV.

The CDR3 sequence is CASNERGEITYEQYF. Written as DNA, the CDR3 is TGTGCCAGCAACGAGCGGGGGGAGATAACCTACGAGCAGTACTTC. This rearrangement joins TRBV6-4 to TRBJ2-7, with 9 bases matching TRBD2. V gave up 7 bases and J gave up 2 bases; unmatched junction bases: 9. Germline V CDR1 and CDR2: MRHNA, SNTAGT. This CDR3 is 15 amino acids long.

On this clone: The same CDR3 is also encoded by other DNA sequences in this sample. V and J are TRBV9 and TRBJ2-1; D remains ambiguous. The CDR3 is made up of 14 amino acids. The germline V gene has CDR1 SGDLS and CDR2 YYNGEE. Trimming left V 0 bases short and J 1 base short, with 5 bases between. CDR3 in amino acids: CASSVAGSYNEQFF. Written as DNA, the CDR3 is TGTGCCAGCAGCGTAGCTGGGTCCTACAATGAGCAGTTCTTC.